These 5 T cell receptor beta chains originate from one sample sequenced in a study of T cell changes during pregnancy in multiple sclerosis. Sequencing used immunoSEQ multiplex PCR; TCRdb keeps in-frame clones, though not all of them. The repertoire has fewer than 100,000 clones, approximately 94% of them found once; the top ten carry approximately 2.8%. The sample in question was peripheral blood, obtained after pregnancy. The origin of the receptors is a female donor in good health, enrolled as a control in a pregnancy study.

The rearrangement joins TRBV6-5 to TRBJ1-1, with D uncertain. Germline V gives CDR1 MNHEY, CDR2 SVGAGI. V lost 7 bases and J lost 1, with 13 bases in between. The CDR3 spans 14 residues. This CDR3 is CASKDEGRNTEAFF. CDR3 DNA: TGTGCCAGCAAAGACGAGGGTAGGAACACTGAAGCTTTCTTT.

The chain links TRBV5-1 to TRBJ2-2; the match to TRBD1 covers 8 bases. Unmatched junction bases numbered 10, after V lost 3 bases and J lost 3 bases. CDR3 size: 17 residues. Per the germline V gene, CDR1 is SGHRS and CDR2 is YFSETQ. The CDR3 DNA reads TGCGCCAGCAGCTACGGCGGACAGGGAGAGGACACCGGGGAGCTGTTTTTT. Its translation is CASSYGGQGEDTGELFF.

DNA of the CDR3: TGTGCCAGCAGCCCGGGGACAGGGAAGTATGGGGCCAACGTCCTGACTTTC. Amino acid sequence: CASSPGTGKYGANVLTF. The chain has TRBV7-3 and TRBJ2-6; 9 positions match TRBD1. Germline lookup yields CDR1 SGHTA and CDR2 FQGTGA. This CDR3 has 17 residues. Losses at the gene ends were 5 bases for V and 3 bases for J; bases not matched to a gene: 8.

The chain links TRBV30 to TRBJ1-4; 11 bases are a match to TRBD1. This CDR3 has 16 amino acids. Trimming removed 0 bases from V and 6 bases from J; junction bases left unmatched: 6. Per the germline V gene, CDR1 is GTSNPN and CDR2 is SVGIG (reference sequence). This CDR3 reads CAWSVMLGQGDEKLFF. Here the CDR3 DNA reads TGTGCCTGGAGTGTAATGCTGGGACAGGGGGATGAAAAACTGTTTTTT.

The chain employs TRBV9 and TRBJ2-6; D perhaps matches TRBD2 (6 bases). This CDR3 is built from 17 residues. The ends were cut back, 2 bases at V and 4 bases at J, with 16 bases in the middle. Looked up from germline, CDR1 is SGDLS and CDR2 is YYNGEE. CDR3 coding DNA: TGTGCCAGCAGCGTTCCCCAGGGAGGATCCGGGGCCAACGTCCTGACTTTC. It translates to CASSVPQGGSGANVLTF.